This T cell receptor beta chain was observed in a study of CD8 T cells in Susac syndrome. This clonotype appeared a single time. CDR1 and CDR2 from the germline V gene are MNHNS and SASEGT. The CDR3 is made up of 17 amino acids. V shed 6 bases, J shed 4 bases, and the junction held 8 bases outside the gene matches. Relapsing-remitting disease, either stable or active, was present in the multiple sclerosis controls, who were treatment-naive patients. The authors negatively isolated CD8+ and CD4+ T cells and FACS-enriched TEMRA cells. An amount of RNA that ranged from roughly 0.5 to 1 ug was reverse transcribed with random hexamers. Multiplex immunoSEQ PCR targeted 54 Vbeta and 13 Jbeta TCR beta segments. TCRdb reprocessed the immunoSEQ multiplex PCR reads with MiXCR, giving one entry per CDR3 protein. This table holds under 200,000 distinct CDR3 sequences, 95% found once.

The specimen sequenced was CD8+ T cells from PBMCs. The TCR comes from a human donor with multiple sclerosis. J is TRBJ2-1 and V is TRBV6-1; 14 bases match TRBD2. This CDR3 reads CASSPGLAGDRYNEQFF. The CDR3 coding sequence is TGTGCCAGCAGCCCGGGACTAGCGGGAGATCGGTACAATGAGCAGTTCTTC.